This T cell receptor beta chain was documented in a study of blood T cell repertoires in COVID-19. Study-level information: PBMCs, B-cell-depleted T cells, or T cells were the source of the cDNA or gDNA that made up the material.

The length of the CDR3 is 17 residues. V lost 5 bases and J lost 3; bases outside the gene matches: 12. Germline V gene lookup returns CDR1 MDHEN and CDR2 SYDVKM. Per the authors' pipeline: Estimation of nucleated cell counts was performed using reference gene primer amplification. The protocol was immunoSEQ multiplex PCR, while the TCRdb copy is restricted to in-frame clones and leaves out a portion. D and trimming were read from the DNA, whereas the V and J calls and clone size are those reported in that table. Among 250,000 or so clones listed, about 89% were seen once. This clone was recorded only once. Assignments of participants to cohorts depended upon their own reported clinical history.

This TCR was sampled from a woman in her late teens or twenties who had recovered from COVID-19. The J gene is TRBJ1-5, the V gene TRBV28; 8 bases fit TRBD1. Sequenced sample: PBMCs or T cells enriched from blood (not recorded which). The DNA for the CDR3 is TGTGCCAGCAGTGTTCGACAGGGGAGGCCGAACAATCAGCCCCAGCATTTT. Translating it yields CASSVRQGRPNNQPQHF.